These T cell receptor beta chains were read from a single sample in a study of blood T cell repertoires in COVID-19. Sequencing used immunoSEQ multiplex PCR; TCRdb keeps in-frame clones, though not all of them. The sample holds a few hundred thousand clones, roughly 84% seen once. Sample: peripheral blood. The receptors derive from a young woman with acute or convalescent COVID-19. CDR3s include the opening cysteine and the closing phenylalanine or tryptophan. A D gene is named only where the DNA matches it firmly. Only part of the rows carry a size: once, few, many, or a class if the clone is expanded.

>TRBV6-2/TRBV6-3|-|TRBD1|TRBJ1-1
CASSYSGTGPEAFF
TGTGCCAGCAGTTACTCGGGGACAGGGCCCGAAGCTTTCTTT
>TRBV7-2|-|-|TRBJ2-7
CASSFGAYYEQYF
TGTGCCAGCAGCTTCGGTGCCTACTACGAGCAGTACTTC
>TRBV14|-|-|TRBJ1-1
CASSQVYGGLEAFF
TGTGCCAGCAGCCAAGTGTACGGAGGGCTTGAAGCTTTCTTT
>TRBV10-3|-|-|TRBJ1-6
CAISDGDSPLHF
TGTGCCATCAGTGACGGGGATTCACCCCTCCACTTT
>TRBV7-8|-|TRBD2|TRBJ2-7
CASSLAGATSGSYEQYF
TGTGCCAGCAGCTTAGCGGGCGCGACTAGCGGATCCTACGAGCAGTACTTC
>TRBV27|few|-|TRBJ2-7
CASSLSGQGFSYEQYF
TGTGCCAGCAGTTTATCTGGGCAGGGATTCTCCTACGAGCAGTACTTC
>TRBV27|few|-|TRBJ1-1
CASRSSGSKGNTEAFF
TGTGCCAGCAGATCCTCGGGGTCCAAGGGGAACACTGAAGCTTTCTTT
>TRBV2|-|TRBD2|TRBJ2-5
CASKEIAGEQETQYF
TGTGCCAGCAAGGAAATAGCGGGAGAGCAAGAGACCCAGTACTTC
>TRBV4-3|-|-|TRBJ2-3
CASSQDPGTTTDTQYF
TGCGCCAGCAGCCAAGATCCTGGGACAACCACAGATACGCAGTATTTT
>TRBV28|-|-|TRBJ1-2
CASRPTGIYNGYTF
TGTGCCAGCAGGCCCACAGGGATTTATAATGGCTACACCTTC
>TRBV4-2|-|TRBD1|TRBJ1-2
CASSQVQGGSYGYTF
TGTGCCAGCAGCCAAGTCCAGGGGGGCTCCTATGGCTACACCTTC
>TRBV27|-|TRBD1|TRBJ1-5
CASSLDRPWRGNQPQHF
TGTGCCAGCAGTTTGGACAGGCCGTGGAGGGGCAATCAGCCCCAGCATTTT
>TRBV6-5|-|TRBD1|TRBJ1-2
CASSPGTGYGYTF
TGTGCCAGCAGTCCCGGGACAGGCTATGGCTACACCTTC
>TRBV2|-|TRBD1|TRBJ1-1
CASRETGTGGNTEAFF
TGTGCCAGCAGAGAGACCGGGACAGGGGGTAACACTGAAGCTTTCTTT
>TRBV30|few|-|TRBJ1-2
CAWSVPGGYTF
TGTGCCTGGAGTGTGCCAGGTGGCTACACCTTC
>TRBV18|-|TRBD2|TRBJ2-7
CASSPGAGGSGYEQYF
TGTGCCAGCTCACCGGGAGCGGGAGGGTCGGGATACGAGCAGTACTTC